These T cell receptor beta chains were read from a single sample in a study of identical twins. A single record per CDR3 protein comes from TCRdb applying MiXCR to the 5' RACE reads. The data hold 1.5 million to 2 million distinct CDR3 sequences, with under 35% observed a single time. Sequencing used cord blood. These receptors were obtained from a newborn girl in good health. The CDR3 runs from the conserved cysteine through the conserved F or W. The D gene is left open where the match is weak.

cdr3_aa: CAISEHRQGGQGGYTF; d_call: TRBD1; v_call: TRBV10-3; cdr3_length: 16
cdr3_aa: CASSTQQGVHYGYTF; d_call: TRBD1; v_call: TRBV7-2; cdr3_length: 15
cdr3_aa: CASSSPSPYEQYF; d_call: .; v_call: TRBV28; cdr3_length: 13
cdr3_aa: CSARRGYPGYTF; d_call: .; v_call: TRBV20-1; cdr3_length: 12
cdr3_aa: CASSKEGASYGYTF; d_call: TRBD1; v_call: TRBV7-2; cdr3_length: 14
cdr3_aa: CASSLLQGTGFSYGYTF; d_call: TRBD1; v_call: TRBV7-2; cdr3_length: 17
cdr3_aa: CASKVGGGRTLYEQFF; d_call: TRBD2; v_call: TRBV27; cdr3_length: 16
cdr3_aa: CASSFKIEGEQFF; d_call: .; v_call: TRBV11-2; cdr3_length: 13
cdr3_aa: CASSQDGTGGPDEQYF; d_call: TRBD2; v_call: TRBV3-1; cdr3_length: 16
cdr3_aa: CASSPMDWGSGNTIYF; d_call: .; v_call: TRBV27; cdr3_length: 16
cdr3_aa: CASSPHRPGRITDTQYF; d_call: .; v_call: TRBV5-1; cdr3_length: 17
cdr3_aa: CSVQGPTDTQYF; d_call: .; v_call: TRBV29-1; cdr3_length: 12
cdr3_aa: CASSFFLALNTGELFF; d_call: .; v_call: TRBV7-2; cdr3_length: 16
cdr3_aa: CASSPPPGYTF; d_call: .; v_call: TRBV5-1; cdr3_length: 11
cdr3_aa: CASSLSKVGTQYF; d_call: .; v_call: TRBV28; cdr3_length: 13
cdr3_aa: CSASGRGNEQFF; d_call: TRBD2; v_call: TRBV20-1; cdr3_length: 12
cdr3_aa: CSAVGQGMTFF; d_call: TRBD1; v_call: TRBV20-1; cdr3_length: 11
cdr3_aa: CAISEFTGFSYNEQIF; d_call: .; v_call: TRBV10-3; cdr3_length: 16
cdr3_aa: CAISEPGDTQYF; d_call: .; v_call: TRBV10-3; cdr3_length: 12
cdr3_aa: CASSWATGGDEQYF; d_call: TRBD2; v_call: TRBV5-1; cdr3_length: 14
cdr3_aa: CSALTLQRGDQPQHF; d_call: .; v_call: TRBV20-1; cdr3_length: 15
cdr3_aa: CASSLGVANYGYTF; d_call: .; v_call: TRBV5-1; cdr3_length: 14
cdr3_aa: CASSFIAGQSYGYTF; d_call: .; v_call: TRBV7-8; cdr3_length: 15
cdr3_aa: CASSLDPAGGIQETQYF; d_call: TRBD2; v_call: TRBV5-1; cdr3_length: 17
cdr3_aa: CASSLVNNPSYEQYF; d_call: .; v_call: TRBV5-1; cdr3_length: 15
cdr3_aa: CSASTGRTSGRGEQFF; d_call: TRBD2; v_call: TRBV20-1; cdr3_length: 16
cdr3_aa: CASSSLKRGTEAFF; d_call: .; v_call: TRBV11-2; cdr3_length: 14
cdr3_aa: CASSVPFGQPQHF; d_call: .; v_call: TRBV2; cdr3_length: 13
cdr3_aa: CAISGQAHYGYTF; d_call: .; v_call: TRBV10-3; cdr3_length: 13
cdr3_aa: CASSEGVIQYF; d_call: .; v_call: TRBV2; cdr3_length: 11
cdr3_aa: CSASWTSGLQETQYF; d_call: TRBD2; v_call: TRBV20-1; cdr3_length: 15
cdr3_aa: CASSVDRGDSTEAFF; d_call: TRBD1; v_call: TRBV5-1; cdr3_length: 15
cdr3_aa: CASSEGKAVTLYF; d_call: .; v_call: TRBV2; cdr3_length: 13
cdr3_aa: CSARFGLAGVPDTQYF; d_call: TRBD2; v_call: TRBV20-1; cdr3_length: 16
cdr3_aa: CSASSGTSTNEQFF; d_call: TRBD2; v_call: TRBV20-1; cdr3_length: 14
cdr3_aa: CASSSAGVSTDTQYF; d_call: TRBD2; v_call: TRBV7-9; cdr3_length: 15
cdr3_aa: CASSSWGNFQPQHF; d_call: .; v_call: TRBV27; cdr3_length: 14
cdr3_aa: CASSRPLLASTDTQYF; d_call: .; v_call: TRBV6-2/TRBV6-3; cdr3_length: 16
cdr3_aa: CASLPRGSGNTIYF; d_call: .; v_call: TRBV18; cdr3_length: 14
cdr3_aa: CASRITSGGTYEQYF; d_call: TRBD2; v_call: TRBV18; cdr3_length: 15
cdr3_aa: CASSILAAEQYF; d_call: TRBD2; v_call: TRBV28; cdr3_length: 12
cdr3_aa: CSVVTQGNEQFF; d_call: .; v_call: TRBV29-1; cdr3_length: 12
cdr3_aa: CASSKPTGGRNSPLHF; d_call: TRBD1; v_call: TRBV19; cdr3_length: 16
cdr3_aa: CASRDRGFSNQPQHF; d_call: TRBD1; v_call: TRBV6-2/TRBV6-3; cdr3_length: 15
cdr3_aa: CSASYRQATYEQYF; d_call: .; v_call: TRBV20-1; cdr3_length: 14
cdr3_aa: CASGLAGATYEQYF; d_call: TRBD2; v_call: TRBV27; cdr3_length: 14